Given below is one T cell receptor (beta chain) in context. This likely stems from a read error, as it lies one base from a far larger clone. First-strand cDNA used TRAV- and TRBV-specific primers, covering alpha and beta chains. The TCRs were subjected to amplification over around 18 PCR cycles employing a constant-region primer in conjunction with a V-primer adapter. MiXCR was run by TCRdb on the reads, yielding one entry per CDR3 protein. The sample shows around 65,000 distinct CDR3 sequences, about 25% of them seen only once. This entry is derived from a study of low-dose radiotherapy and immunotherapy resistance in tumors. The time point is: before trial treatment. Nivolumab, ipilimumab, aspirin, low-dose cyclophosphamide and low-dose radiotherapy were all administered to the donors. The CDR3 totals 15 residues. CDR1 is MNHEY, CDR2 SVGEGT, per germline. With 6 bases removed from V and 11 bases from J, the gap between germline ends came to 25 bases.

J is TRBJ2-5 and V is TRBV6-2 or TRBV6-3; D is possibly TRBD2 (6 bases). Material: PBMCs, obtained before treatment. This clonotype was sampled from a male donor with rectosigmoid adenocarcinoma. For the CDR3, the DNA is TGTGCCAGCAGACTAGCTTTAGCGGCCTACAATGAGCAGTACTTC. As protein: CASRLALAAYNEQYF.